One and the same sample provided the 27 T cell receptor beta chains below, sequenced in a study of spatial heterogeneity in lung cancer. Indicated time point: sample taken at primary tumor resection. Unsorted whole RNA samples from tumor, nontumor lung or frozen PBMC were sequenced. From the 5' RACE reads, TCRdb called clonotypes with MiXCR, one entry per CDR3 protein. Of 20,000 to 25,000 distinct CDR3 sequences in the sample, roughly 4.2% were seen once. The starting material was PBMCs, obtained at surgery. The receptors were gathered from a male donor with early-stage non-small cell lung cancer.

This clonotype is classed as medium-sized. V gene TRBV9 combines with J gene TRBJ2-7; 7 bases are shared with TRBD1. The CDR3 spans 13 residues. V trimming: 4 bases; J trimming: 5 bases; junction bases outside the gene matches: 6. Germline values: CDR1 SGDLS, CDR2 YYNGEE. The CDR3 region has the DNA TGTGCCAGCAGCTTCCCAGGGGGAAACGAGCAGTACTTC. Protein sequence: CASSFPGGNEQYF. The entire variable domain, with the rest obtained from reference TRBV9 and TRBJ2-7, is as follows: DSGVTQTPKHLITATGQRVTLRCSPRSGDLSVYWYQQSLDQGLQFLIQYYNGEERAKGNILERFSAQQFPDLHSELNLSSLELGDSALYFCASSFPGGNEQYFGPGTRLTVT.

This clonotype was found many times. This rearrangement joins TRBV7-8 to TRBJ2-7; 9 nucleotides agree with TRBD1. The CDR3 has 15 residues. Germline CDR1 and CDR2: SGHVS and FQNEAQ. With 5 bases clipped from V and 1 base from J, the junction kept 6 bases outside the gene matches. CDR3 DNA: TGTGCCAGCAGCCTCCGGGACAGGGTGTCCTACGAGCAGTACTTC. The encoded protein is CASSLRDRVSYEQYF.

The V and J genes are TRBV6-2 or TRBV6-3 and TRBJ2-5; tentative D call: TRBD1 (5 bases). The CDR3 totals 15 residues. Trimming pared 10 bases from V and 4 bases from J, leaving 22 bases between. The V gene's germline CDR1 is MNHEY and CDR2 SVGEGT. As DNA, the CDR3 is TGTGCCACTATGTGGGAACCAGGGTCTATAGAGACCCAGTACTTC. This sequence encodes CATMWEPGSIETQYF.

This clonotype has ten or more counts. The rearrangement links TRBV2 to TRBJ2-3; TRBD2 agrees at 9 bases. CDR3 length: 15 amino acids. From germline, CDR1 is SNHLY and CDR2 FYNNEI. With 3 bases clipped from V and 3 bases from J, the junction kept 4 bases outside the gene matches. The CDR3 nucleotides read TGTGCCAGCAGTGACTTAGCGGGAGATACAGATACGCAGTATTTT. Protein sequence: CASSDLAGDTDTQYF. Using reference TRBV2 and TRBJ2-3 for the parts outside the CDR3, the full variable domain is EPEVTQTPSHQVTQMGQEVILRCVPISNHLYFYWYRQILGQKVEFLVSFYNNEISEKSEIFDDQFSVERPDGSNFTLKIRSTKLEDSAMYFCASSDLAGDTDTQYFGPGTRLTVL.

This clonotype was counted many times. The V and J genes are TRBV20-1 and TRBJ2-3; D is possibly TRBD2 (6 bases). Germline CDR1 is DFQATT and CDR2 is SNEGSKA (reference sequence). Trimming cost V 1 base and J 3 bases, with 11 bases left between them. This CDR3 has 14 residues. For the CDR3, the DNA is TGCAGTGCTAGAGCCTCCCGGGGGACAGATACGCAGTATTTT. It codes for CSARASRGTDTQYF.

In its sample, this clonotype ranks as medium-sized (0.01 to 0.1%). The chain is built from TRBV29-1 and TRBJ2-7, with unresolved D. This CDR3 region has 13 residues. Germline CDR1 is SQVTM and CDR2 is ANQGSEA. The V and J ends lost 6 bases and 2 bases respectively, with 14 bases between them. CDR3: CSVETLDTYEQYF. In DNA form, the CDR3 reads TGCAGCGTGGAAACTCTAGATACCTACGAGCAGTACTTC.

This clonotype was picked up many times. The chain employs TRBV18 and TRBJ2-5; 12 bases are a match to TRBD2. Germline CDR1 is KGHSH and CDR2 is LQKENI. V was clipped by 4 bases and J by 4 bases; unmatched bases: 19. The CDR3 loop spans 20 amino acids. The CDR3 loop reads CASSRLDSTSGGRLGETQYF. CDR3 sequence (DNA): TGTGCCAGCTCACGACTGGATTCGACTAGCGGGGGACGCCTAGGAGAGACCCAGTACTTC.

This clonotype was picked up a small number of times. The genes are TRBV4-2 and TRBJ2-7, with 9 bases fitting TRBD2. The CDR3 contains 16 residues. CDR1 is LGHNA and CDR2 is YNFKEQ in the germline V gene. V lost 2 bases and J lost 7; bases outside the gene matches: 12. The CDR3 DNA sequence: TGTGCCAGCAGCCAATTAGCCGGGACTAGCTGGGGTGAGCAGTACTTC. It is translated as CASSQLAGTSWGEQYF.

This clonotype was seen ten or more times. At one boundary the junction diverges from the germline segment, which might be a read error. The genes are TRBV15 and TRBJ2-1; weak D call: TRBD2 (6 bases). This CDR3 is built from 16 residues. Germline V gives CDR1 LNHNV, CDR2 YYDKDF (reference sequence). Here the CDR3 DNA reads TGTGCCACCACCAGACCCCTAGCGCCGAACTACAATGAGCAGTTCTTC. It yields the protein CATTRPLAPNYNEQFF. The whole variable domain, filled in from reference TRBV15 and TRBJ2-1, reads DAMVIQNPRYQVTQFGKPVTLSCSQTLNHNVMYWYQQKSSQAPKLLFHYYDKDFNNEADTPDNFQSRRPNTSFCFLDIRSPGLGDTAMYLCATTRPLAPNYNEQFFGPGTRLTVL.

A few counts support this clonotype. The genes are TRBV24-1 and TRBJ2-1, with D hard to call. The CDR3 totals 9 residues. V gave up 10 bases and J gave up 9 bases, with 6 bases separating them. Germline V gives CDR1 KGHDR, CDR2 SFDVKD. CDR3 region: CATQSEQFF. CDR3 nucleotide sequence: TGTGCCACACAGAGTGAGCAGTTCTTC.

Within the sample, this clonotype is medium-sized (0.01 to 0.1%). The rearrangement uses TRBV4-2 and TRBJ1-1, with TRBD1 as a possible D gene (5 bases). The CDR3 runs 15 residues. Germline loops: CDR1 LGHNA, CDR2 YNFKEQ. V gave up 2 bases and J gave up 0 bases, with 10 bases separating them. The CDR3 DNA reads TGTGCCAGCAGCCAAACCGGGACGGTGAACACTGAAGCTTTCTTT. Translated: CASSQTGTVNTEAFF.

This clonotype showed up many times. The V and J genes are TRBV28 and TRBJ2-5; 15 bases match TRBD2. The CDR3 totals 17 residues. CDR1 is MDHEN, CDR2 SYDVKM, per germline. With 4 bases clipped from V and 0 bases from J, the junction kept 3 bases outside the gene matches. The DNA for the CDR3 is TGTGCCAGCAGTTACTGGACTAGCGGGGGGGACCAAGAGACCCAGTACTTC. It specifies CASSYWTSGGDQETQYF.

The sample holds a few counts of this clonotype. Just one base apart from a much larger clone, this may be a read error. This sequence joins TRBV2 and TRBJ2-1; D possibly corresponds to TRBD2 (6 bases). Germline CDR1 and CDR2: SNHLY and FYNNEI. The CDR3 contains 14 residues. As DNA, the CDR3 is TGTGTCAGACCTGCGGGGTCAAACGGGGGTGAGCAGTTCTTC. Its translation: CVRPAGSNGGEQFF.

This clonotype was recorded many times. For the CDR3, the DNA is TGTGCCAGCAGTGGCCCTCCAGGGGGCCGGCAGCCCCAGCATTTT. It is translated as CASSGPPGGRQPQHF. The gene calls are TRBV2 and TRBJ1-5; TRBD1 matches at 8 bases. Germline CDR1 SNHLY, CDR2 FYNNEI. The CDR3 totals 15 residues. J lost 7 bases, V lost 4 bases, and 9 bases had no gene match. Full variable domain (rest looked up from reference TRBV2 and TRBJ1-5): EPEVTQTPSHQVTQMGQEVILRCVPISNHLYFYWYRQILGQKVEFLVSFYNNEISEKSEIFDDQFSVERPDGSNFTLKIRSTKLEDSAMYFCASSGPPGGRQPQHFGDGTRLSIL.

This clonotype was detected only once. A clone one base away is much larger, so this may be a read error. The chain combines TRBV10-3 with TRBJ1-5, with D maybe TRBD1 (5 bases). V lost 2 bases and J 5 bases, leaving 13 bases between the germline ends. The CDR3 is 15 residues long. CDR1 ENHRY and CDR2 SYGVKD come from the germline V gene. This chain's CDR3 is CAISEAGGSDQPQHF. CDR3 DNA sequence: TGTGCCATCAGTGAGGCCGGGGGAAGCGATCAGCCCCAGCATTTT.

This clonotype was detected ten times or more. The V and J genes are TRBV9 and TRBJ2-1; D not certain. With 0 bases removed from V and 7 bases from J, the gap between germline ends came to 5 bases. The CDR3 length is 12 residues. Germline V gives CDR1 SGDLS, CDR2 YYNGEE. CDR3 loop: CASSVAGNEQFF. The DNA for the CDR3 is TGTGCCAGCAGCGTAGCGGGTAATGAGCAGTTCTTC.

By sample fraction, this clonotype is medium-sized (0.01 to 0.1%). The chain employs TRBV28 and TRBJ2-4; D unclear. V was cut by 2 bases and J by 4 bases, with 9 bases left in between. The CDR3 runs 14 residues. The V gene's germline CDR1 is MDHEN and CDR2 SYDVKM. As DNA, the CDR3 is TGTGCCAGCAGTTTAACGGTCGGGAAAAACATTCAGTACTTC. Translating it yields CASSLTVGKNIQYF.

Many counts were recorded for this clonotype. The chain recombines TRBV7-2 with TRBJ1-6, with TRBD1 matching 11 bases. The germline CDR1 and CDR2 sequences are SGHTA and FQGNSA. Trimming at V came to 4 bases and at J to 9 bases, leaving 11 bases not matched to a gene. This CDR3 has 17 residues. CDR3 in DNA: TGTGCCAGCAGCTCACCGGCTGGGGGACAGGGGGGTTCACCCCTCCACTTT. Protein: CASSSPAGGQGGSPLHF.

Many counts were recorded for this clonotype. This rearrangement joins TRBV18 to TRBJ2-1; 7 bases are shared with TRBD2. CDR1 and CDR2 from the germline V gene are KGHSH and LQKENI. This CDR3 spans 20 amino acids. J gave up 6 bases and V 3 bases, and 23 bases lay outside the gene matches. The CDR3 protein is CASSPQSPSGSSFLSNEQFF. CDR3 nucleotides: TGTGCCAGCTCACCCCAGTCGCCTAGCGGTTCCTCTTTTCTAAGCAATGAGCAGTTCTTC.

This clonotype was observed many times. This chain joins TRBV19 and TRBJ1-2; D unclear. Deletions cut 3 bases from V and 5 bases from J, with 19 bases between. This CDR3 has 16 residues. Germline CDR1 LNHDA, CDR2 SQIVND (reference sequence). CDR3 bases: TGTGCCAGTAGTATTTCGTCGGCAGGTCAAGGGTATGGCTACACCTTC. It translates to CASSISSAGQGYGYTF. Full variable domain (rest looked up from reference TRBV19 and TRBJ1-2): DGGITQSPKYLFRKEGQNVTLSCEQNLNHDAMYWYRQDPGQGLRLIYYSQIVNDFQKGDIAEGYSVSREKKESFPLTVTSAQKNPTAFYLCASSISSAGQGYGYTFGSGTRLTVV.

There are many counts of this clonotype. The V call is TRBV7-8, the J call TRBJ1-5; D remains unclear. There are 15 residues in the CDR3. Germline CDR1 and CDR2: SGHVS and FQNEAQ. Trimming took off 6 bases at V and 3 bases at J, with 15 bases between the two ends. CDR3: CASSTGRDVNQPQHF. CDR3 bases: TGTGCCAGCAGTACTGGTAGGGATGTCAATCAGCCCCAGCATTTT.

This clonotype has a count of ten or more. Mismatch with germline at one junction end may stem from a read error. This rearrangement joins TRBV20-1 to TRBJ1-1; TRBD1 is a possible D gene (6 bases). This CDR3 spans 18 amino acids. CDR1 is DFQATT and CDR2 is SNEGSKA in the germline V gene (reference sequence). CDR3 in DNA: TGCAGTGCTAGACCCCTCCACGGGCAGGGGACCTCGAACGCTGAAGCTTTCTTT. This encodes CSARPLHGQGTSNAEAFF.

This clonotype came up many times. The chain couples TRBV28 to TRBJ2-7; 13 bases fit TRBD2. The V gene's germline CDR1 is MDHEN and CDR2 SYDVKM. Trimming cost V 4 bases and J 3 bases; bases outside gene matches: 9. The CDR3 spans 17 residues. CDR3 nucleotides: TGTGCCAGCAGTTCCCTCCCTGGGACTAGCGGGAACTACGAGCAGTACTTC. Translation: CASSSLPGTSGNYEQYF.

In its sample, this clonotype was seen many times. The chain carries TRBV7-6 and TRBJ1-3, with TRBD1 matching 7 bases. The V segment lost 4 bases and the J segment 4 bases; nucleotides outside the gene matches: 13. The CDR3 has 17 amino acids. Germline assignment: CDR1 SGHVS and CDR2 FNYEAQ. For the CDR3, the DNA is TGTGCCAGCAGCTCCCCCTGGGAACAGGGGTCAGGAAACACCATATATTTT. It is translated as CASSSPWEQGSGNTIYF.

This clonotype was recorded many times. The J gene is TRBJ1-2, the V gene TRBV7-9, with unresolved D. There are 15 residues in the CDR3. The germline V and J ends were trimmed by 5 bases and 0 bases, with 13 bases remaining between them. Germline V gene sequence: CDR1 SEHNR, CDR2 FQNEAQ (reference sequence). The CDR3 coding sequence is TGTGCCAGCAGCCCCTGGGGATATGCTAACTATGGCTACACCTTC. This gives the protein CASSPWGYANYGYTF.

In its sample, this clonotype is medium-sized. The chain carries TRBV9 and TRBJ1-5; possibly TRBD1 for D (5 bases). In germline, CDR1 is SGDLS, CDR2 YYNGEE. Trimming cost V 0 bases and J 0 bases, with 7 bases left between them. The CDR3 is made up of 15 amino acids. This CDR3 reads CASSVGGHSNQPQHF. Here the CDR3 DNA reads TGTGCCAGCAGCGTAGGCGGACATAGCAATCAGCCCCAGCATTTT.

In its sample, this clonotype was seen many times. This sequence joins TRBV27 and TRBJ2-7; 8 nucleotides line up with TRBD2. The germline CDR1 and CDR2 sequences are MNHEY and SMNVEV (reference sequence). V shed 0 bases and J 4 bases; nucleotides not matched to a gene: 11. The CDR3 has 17 amino acids. The chain's CDR3 is CASSLSIVSGLAYEQYF. The CDR3 DNA reads TGTGCCAGCAGTTTATCGATTGTATCTGGACTAGCTTACGAGCAGTACTTC.